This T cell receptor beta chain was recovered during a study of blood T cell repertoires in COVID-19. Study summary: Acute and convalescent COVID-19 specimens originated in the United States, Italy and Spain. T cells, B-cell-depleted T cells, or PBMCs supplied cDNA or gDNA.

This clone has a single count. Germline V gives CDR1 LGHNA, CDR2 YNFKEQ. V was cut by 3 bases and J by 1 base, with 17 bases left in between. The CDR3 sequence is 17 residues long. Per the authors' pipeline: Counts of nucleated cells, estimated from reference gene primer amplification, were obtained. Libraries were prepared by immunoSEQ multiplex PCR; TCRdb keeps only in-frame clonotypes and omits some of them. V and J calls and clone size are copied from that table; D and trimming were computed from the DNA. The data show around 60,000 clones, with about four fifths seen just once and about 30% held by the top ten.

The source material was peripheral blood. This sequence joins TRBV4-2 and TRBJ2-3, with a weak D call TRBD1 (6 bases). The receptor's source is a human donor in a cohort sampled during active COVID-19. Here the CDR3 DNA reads TGTGCCAGCAGCCAGGGGGCAAGGAGAGGAGGCACAGATACGCAGTATTTT. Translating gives CASSQGARRGGTDTQYF.